The rows below give T cell receptor beta chains drawn from one sample of a study of blood T cells in healthy people across ages. A single record per CDR3 protein comes from TCRdb applying MiXCR to the 5' RACE reads. The profile shows approximately 1,000,000 distinct CDR3 sequences, 35% to 45% of them singletons. Sequenced: blood. These receptors were taken from a man younger than 30 in good health. Both conserved end residues are part of each CDR3. The D gene is left open where the match is weak. Clone size is shown for a subset of rows, as once, few, many or a class of expanded clone.

-	-	TRBV30	TRBJ1-2	CSCQVDYGYTF	TGTTCGTGTCAGGTCGACTATGGCTACACCTTC
-	-	TRBV7-9	TRBJ1-2	CASSSGIEGYTF	TGTGCCAGCAGTTCAGGGATCGAGGGCTACACCTTC
-	few	TRBV5-1	TRBJ1-2	CASSLDGSTYGYTF	TGCGCCAGCAGCTTGGACGGGAGCACTTATGGCTACACCTTC
TRBD2	few	TRBV7-9	TRBJ2-1	CASSPRPGLGSYNEQFF	TGTGCCAGCAGCCCCAGACCGGGACTAGGTTCCTACAATGAGCAGTTCTTC
TRBD1	-	TRBV7-2	TRBJ1-1	CASSFPRDRGKVAFF	TGTGCCAGCAGCTTCCCCCGGGACAGGGGGAAGGTAGCTTTCTTT
-	-	TRBV4-3	TRBJ2-5	CASSQDRRAKETQYF	TGCGCCAGCAGCCAAGATCGGCGGGCTAAAGAGACCCAGTACTTC
-	-	TRBV6-5	TRBJ2-7	CASGQVPREQYF	TGTGCCAGCGGTCAGGTCCCCCGCGAGCAGTACTTC
TRBD2	-	TRBV20-1	TRBJ2-3	CSTGPGLATDTQYF	TGCAGTACTGGACCGGGACTAGCCACAGATACGCAGTATTTT
TRBD2	-	TRBV6-2/TRBV6-3	TRBJ2-1	CASSPSSGRTYNEQFF	TGTGCCAGCAGCCCTAGTAGCGGGAGGACCTACAATGAGCAGTTCTTC
-	-	TRBV6-2/TRBV6-3	TRBJ1-2	CASSYDPLGYTF	TGTGCCAGCAGTTACGATCCGCTTGGCTACACCTTC
-	-	TRBV6-2/TRBV6-3	TRBJ1-1	CASSYPGQNTEAFF	TGTGCCAGCAGTTACCCTGGCCAGAACACTGAAGCTTTCTTT
-	-	TRBV7-9	TRBJ2-1	CASSFADRPYNEQFF	TGTGCCAGCAGCTTCGCCGACAGACCCTACAATGAGCAGTTCTTC
-	few	TRBV11-2	TRBJ1-4	CASSLGGGPNEKLFF	TGTGCCAGCAGCTTAGGAGGCGGGCCAAATGAAAAACTGTTTTTT
TRBD1	-	TRBV7-6	TRBJ2-3	CASSLVPTGPGTVPDTQYF	TGTGCCAGCAGCTTAGTACCTACCGGTCCCGGGACAGTCCCAGATACGCAGTATTTT
TRBD1	-	TRBV4-3	TRBJ1-4	CASSTGVREKLFF	TGCGCCAGTTCAACAGGGGTTCGAGAAAAACTGTTTTTT
-	-	TRBV6-6	TRBJ1-5	CASSATERGNQPQHF	TGTGCCAGCAGTGCGACCGAAAGAGGCAATCAGCCCCAGCATTTT
TRBD2	-	TRBV7-2	TRBJ2-1	CASSLTGGPSYNEQFF	TGTGCCAGCAGCTTAACGGGGGGGCCTTCCTACAATGAGCAGTTCTTC
-	-	TRBV28	TRBJ2-4	CASRGRGSKNIQYF	TGTGCCAGCAGGGGACGGGGCTCCAAAAACATTCAGTACTTC
-	few	TRBV20-1	TRBJ2-5	CSATWDPKETQYF	TGCAGTGCTACCTGGGACCCCAAAGAGACCCAGTACTTC
-	-	TRBV25-1	TRBJ1-4	CASSEGRESEKLFF	TGTGCCAGCAGTGAAGGGCGGGAGTCTGAAAAACTGTTTTTT
-	-	TRBV2	TRBJ1-2	CASSEGSGRDGYTF	TGTGCCAGCAGTGAAGGGTCAGGGAGGGATGGCTACACCTTC
TRBD1	-	TRBV30	TRBJ2-1	CAWGQGSYNEQFF	TGTGCCTGGGGACAGGGTTCCTACAATGAGCAGTTCTTC
TRBD1	-	TRBV5-1	TRBJ1-1	CASSLWTGITEAFF	TGCGCCAGCAGCCTGTGGACAGGCATCACTGAAGCTTTCTTT
-	once	TRBV5-6	TRBJ2-2	CASSLLGSTTGELFF	TGTGCCAGCAGCTTGCTAGGGTCGACCACCGGGGAGCTGTTTTTT
-	few	TRBV7-2	TRBJ2-7	CASSLSTAYEQYF	TGTGCCAGCAGCTTATCGACAGCCTACGAGCAGTACTTC
TRBD2	-	TRBV4-3	TRBJ2-7	CASSQDLLGLAAYEQYF	TGCGCCAGCAGCCAAGACCTATTGGGACTAGCGGCCTACGAGCAGTACTTC
-	-	TRBV30	TRBJ1-2	CAYLLMGSPVSGYTF	TGTGCCTACCTATTGATGGGTTCCCCAGTTTCTGGCTACACCTTC
-	few	TRBV20-1	TRBJ2-7	CSARDSVSYNEQYF	TGCAGTGCTAGGGACAGCGTCTCCTACAATGAGCAGTACTTC
-	-	TRBV20-1	TRBJ2-1	CSASRGAFNEQFF	TGCAGTGCTAGCCGGGGGGCCTTTAATGAGCAGTTCTTC
TRBD1	-	TRBV3-1	TRBJ1-1	CASSPSDRGDTEAFF	TGTGCCAGCAGCCCCTCAGACAGGGGAGACACTGAAGCTTTCTTT
TRBD1	few	TRBV5-1	TRBJ2-1	CASSLLTGGYNEQFF	TGCGCCAGCAGCTTGTTGACAGGGGGCTACAATGAGCAGTTCTTC
-	-	TRBV4-3	TRBJ1-5	CASSQGGTSNQPQHF	TGCGCCAGCAGCCAAGGCGGCACGAGCAATCAGCCCCAGCATTTT
TRBD2	many	TRBV20-1	TRBJ2-1	CSAASLADPWNEQFF	TGCAGTGCAGCCTCACTAGCGGATCCCTGGAATGAGCAGTTCTTC
-	-	TRBV15	TRBJ2-7	CATSVRASADYNEQYF	TGTGCCACCAGCGTAAGGGCCTCCGCGGACTACAATGAGCAGTACTTC
-	-	TRBV15	TRBJ1-3	CATSRGVPGNTIYF	TGTGCCACCAGCAGAGGGGTACCTGGAAACACCATATATTTT
-	once	TRBV27	TRBJ2-7	CASSDRLSYEQYF	TGTGCCAGCAGTGACCGTCTCTCCTACGAGCAGTACTTC
-	-	TRBV20-1	TRBJ1-1	CSAGHRRGGRTEAFF	TGCAGTGCTGGTCACAGAAGGGGGGGACGTACTGAAGCTTTCTTT
-	-	TRBV27	TRBJ1-1	CASSRQGPMNTEAFF	TGTGCCAGCAGCCGGCAGGGTCCCATGAACACTGAAGCTTTCTTT
TRBD2	few	TRBV11-2	TRBJ2-3	CASSFGAVLQRESSTDTQYF	TGTGCCAGCAGCTTCGGGGCCGTTTTACAGCGGGAGAGCAGCACAGATACGCAGTATTTT
-	-	TRBV9	TRBJ1-3	CASSVAGSGNTIYF	TGTGCCAGCAGCGTAGCAGGCTCTGGAAACACCATATATTTT
-	-	TRBV2	TRBJ1-1	CAGKGVRGAEAFF	TGTGCCGGCAAGGGAGTAAGGGGGGCTGAAGCTTTCTTT
-	few	TRBV7-9	TRBJ2-1	CASTLGRENEQFF	TGTGCCAGCACCCTCGGAAGGGAAAATGAGCAGTTCTTC